Below are 25 T cell receptor beta chains sequenced from a single sample in a study of shared clonotypes between healthy human individuals. Method: immunoSEQ multiplex PCR; TCRdb's copy keeps in-frame clones and lacks some. Among over a million clones listed, 95% to 97% were seen once. The material sequenced was naive CD4+ T cells sorted from blood. Indicated subset: CD45RA+ positively selected. The source is a man aged 25 to 40 in good health.

As for this clone: This CDR3 is also generated by other DNA sequences in the sample. CDR3 amino acids: CASSLGASGSYNEQFF. CDR3 nucleotides: TGTGCCAGCAGCTTGGGAGCTAGCGGCTCCTACAATGAGCAGTTCTTC. V and J are TRBV5-5 and TRBJ2-1; the match to TRBD2 covers 7 bases. The germline V gene encodes CDR1 SGHKS and CDR2 YYEKEE (reference sequence). V trimming: 0 bases; J trimming: 0 bases; junction bases outside the gene matches: 3. There are 16 residues in the CDR3.

This clone was recorded once. The rearrangement joins TRBV9 to TRBJ2-7; no firm D call. From germline, CDR1 is SGDLS and CDR2 YYNGEE. The CDR3 runs to 15 residues. Trimming shortened V by 3 bases and J by 4 bases, and 17 bases separated the two germline ends. The CDR3 region is CASSGFSNGRYEQYF. The CDR3 coding sequence is TGTGCCAGCAGCGGTTTTAGTAACGGCCGTTACGAGCAGTACTTC.

The V and J genes are TRBV18 and TRBJ2-7; D is unresolved. The germline V gene has CDR1 KGHSH and CDR2 LQKENI. Trimming left V 3 bases short and J 6 bases short, with 9 bases between. CDR3 length equals 12 residues. The CDR3 here is CASSPDSSEQYF. As DNA, the CDR3 is TGTGCCAGCTCACCGGATTCTTCCGAGCAGTACTTC.

The chain joins TRBV9 to TRBJ2-7; 12 bases agree with TRBD2. Germline values: CDR1 SGDLS, CDR2 YYNGEE. CDR3 size: 15 residues. V gave up 4 bases and J gave up 5 bases; unmatched junction bases: 7. The CDR3 coding sequence is TGTGCCAGCAGCCCCCTAGCGGGAGGGCCCAACGAGCAGTACTTC. It yields the protein CASSPLAGGPNEQYF.

This chain uses TRBV28 with TRBJ2-7, with D hard to call. CDR3 length: 11 amino acids. Between the trimmed V and J ends, which lost 5 bases and 9 bases, there was a span of 11 bases. CDR1 MDHEN and CDR2 SYDVKM come from the germline V gene. CDR3 sequence reads: CASSGRYGQYF. The DNA of the CDR3 is TGTGCCAGCAGTGGGCGGTATGGGCAGTACTTC.

This rearrangement joins TRBV5-4 to TRBJ2-7, with a possible D match to TRBD2 (6 bases). This CDR3 spans 14 amino acids. Germline-derived CDR1 and CDR2 are SGHNT and YYREEE (reference sequence). Trimming stripped 3 bases from V and 4 bases from J, with 14 bases between. The CDR3 coding sequence is TGTGCCAGCAGCTGGGAAGGAGGGCTATACGAGCAGTACTTC. Translation: CASSWEGGLYEQYF.

The V call is TRBV7-8, the J call TRBJ2-7; TRBD1 matches 7 bases. V dropped 7 bases and J dropped 3; count of bases not matched to a gene: 12. This CDR3 has 15 residues. Per the germline V gene, CDR1 is SGHVS and CDR2 is FQNEAQ. CDR3 DNA: TGTGCCAGCACCTTTAGAGGGGGCCGAATCTACGAGCAGTACTTC. Translation: CASTFRGGRIYEQYF.

The V call is TRBV28, the J call TRBJ2-7, with 9 positions matching TRBD1. The ends lost 3 bases at V and 4 bases at J; junction bases unmatched: 13. Germline V gene sequence: CDR1 MDHEN, CDR2 SYDVKM. This CDR3 spans 17 amino acids. CDR3: CASSFHRGLGGVYEQYF. The CDR3 DNA reads TGTGCCAGCAGTTTCCACAGGGGGCTCGGTGGCGTTTACGAGCAGTACTTC. Filled out from reference TRBV28 and TRBJ2-7, the complete variable domain reads DVKVTQSSRYLVKRTGEKVFLECVQDMDHENMFWYRQDPGLGLRLIYFSYDVKMKEKGDIPEGYSVSREKKERFSLILESASTNQTSMYLCASSFHRGLGGVYEQYFGPGTRLTVT.

In regard to this clone: The sample contains more than one DNA sequence encoding this CDR3. In DNA, the CDR3 is TGTGCCAGCTCACCGGGCATCTCCTACGAGCAGTACTTC. This codes for CASSPGISYEQYF. V usage is TRBV18 and J usage is TRBJ2-7, with no clear D. This CDR3 is built from 13 residues. Trimming removed 3 bases from V and 0 bases from J, with 6 bases in between. Germline V CDR1 and CDR2: KGHSH, LQKENI.

V is TRBV23-1 and J is TRBJ1-5; possible D gene TRBD1, 5 bases. TRBV23-1 qualifies as an ORF whose function is uncertain. CDR3 size: 17 residues. Between the trimmed V and J ends, which lost 3 bases and 0 bases, there was a span of 15 bases. As DNA, the CDR3 is TGCGCCAGCAGTCACCCTGACAGACGGAATAGCAATCAGCCCCAGCATTTT. Encoded protein: CASSHPDRRNSNQPQHF.

CDR3 DNA sequence: TGTGCCAGCAGCTTGGCCCGGGACAGGGAGTATGAGCAGTTCTTC. Its translation is CASSLARDREYEQFF. V usage is TRBV5-5 and J usage is TRBJ2-1; 9 nucleotides agree with TRBD1. Germline V gene lookup returns CDR1 SGHKS and CDR2 YYEKEE (reference sequence). V was clipped by 0 bases and J by 8 bases; unmatched bases: 6. The CDR3 covers 15 residues. The full variable domain, in which reference TRBV5-5 and TRBJ2-1 provide the parts outside the CDR3, is DAGVTQSPTHLIKTRGQQVTLRCSPISGHKSVSWYQQVLGQGPQFIFQYYEKEERGRGNFPDRFSARQFPNYSSELNVNALLLGDSALYLCASSLARDREYEQFFGPGTRLTVL.

The rearrangement joins TRBV2 to TRBJ2-1; 11 nucleotides match TRBD2. The germline V gene has CDR1 SNHLY and CDR2 FYNNEI. The CDR3 has 14 amino acids. Unmatched junction bases numbered 3, after V lost 8 bases and J lost 3 bases. CDR3 in amino acids: CASRLAGLYNEQFF. For the CDR3, the DNA is TGTGCCAGCCGACTAGCGGGACTCTACAATGAGCAGTTCTTC.

The gene calls are TRBV9 and TRBJ2-6; D is possibly TRBD1 or TRBD2 (5 bases each). There are 18 residues in the CDR3. Trimming took off 0 bases at V and 0 bases at J, with 13 bases between the two ends. The germline V gene has CDR1 SGDLS and CDR2 YYNGEE. The DNA for the CDR3 is TGTGCCAGCAGCGTAGAACCCGGGGCCTCCTCTGGGGCCAACGTCCTGACTTTC. This encodes CASSVEPGASSGANVLTF.

The CDR3 here is CSVEDGGLNNEQFF. The CDR3 DNA sequence: TGCAGCGTTGAAGACGGTGGGCTAAACAATGAGCAGTTCTTC. The chain has TRBV29-1 and TRBJ2-1; D not certain. The germline V and J ends were trimmed by 0 bases and 5 bases, with 11 bases remaining between them. CDR3 length equals 14 residues. Germline V CDR1 and CDR2: SQVTM, ANQGSEA.

V usage is TRBV18 and J usage is TRBJ1-2, with TRBD1 matching 7 bases. CDR3 length: 15 residues. Germline CDR1 and CDR2: KGHSH and LQKENI. V shed 2 bases and J 2 bases; nucleotides not matched to a gene: 5. CDR3 bases: TGTGCCAGCTCACCAACCGAGACAGGGAACTATGGCTACACCTTC. Protein sequence: CASSPTETGNYGYTF.

V gene TRBV27 combines with J gene TRBJ2-1; 12 nucleotides match TRBD2. Germline-derived CDR1 and CDR2 are MNHEY and SMNVEV (reference sequence). The J segment lost 13 bases and the V segment lost 6 bases, leaving 10 bases of the junction unmatched. The CDR3 extends over 14 amino acids. As DNA, the CDR3 is TGTGCCAGCAGACGACAGGGGACTAGCGGGTCACAGTTCTTC. Amino acids: CASRRQGTSGSQFF.

This chain uses TRBV7-2 with TRBJ1-5, with 7 nucleotides matching TRBD1. V lost 1 base and J lost 9; bases outside the gene matches: 6. The CDR3 is 14 amino acids. CDR1 SGHTA and CDR2 FQGNSA come from the germline V gene. CDR3 amino acids: CASSLVGGSGPQHF. The CDR3 DNA follows: TGTGCCAGCAGCTTAGTAGGGGGCAGCGGGCCCCAGCATTTT.

V and J are TRBV27 and TRBJ1-1; D ambiguous. This CDR3 is 14 amino acids long. Germline CDR1 and CDR2: MNHEY and SMNVEV (reference sequence). Trimming stripped 3 bases from V and 1 base from J, with 9 bases between. This CDR3 is CASSLGRENTEAFF. CDR3 DNA sequence: TGTGCCAGCAGTTTGGGGAGGGAGAACACTGAAGCTTTCTTT.

The chain links TRBV4-2 to TRBJ2-2; TRBD2 matches at 11 bases. The CDR3 loop spans 16 amino acids. After removal of 5 bases from V and 0 bases from J, the junction contained 2 bases not matched to a gene. The V gene's germline CDR1 is LGHNA and CDR2 YNFKEQ. CDR3 nucleotide sequence: TGTGCCAGCAGCGGTAGCGGGAGGGCGAACACCGGGGAGCTGTTTTTT. Protein sequence: CASSGSGRANTGELFF.

The rearrangement links TRBV2 to TRBJ1-4; D is ambiguous. The CDR3 extends over 12 amino acids. CDR1 and CDR2 from the germline V gene are SNHLY and FYNNEI. V was pared by 9 bases and J by 5 bases, with 10 bases between. CDR3 loop: CASSGRNEKLFF. The DNA for the CDR3 is TGTGCCAGTTCAGGAAGAAATGAAAAACTGTTTTTT.

The chain recombines TRBV7-2 with TRBJ2-2; D is unclear. Trimming took 6 bases from V and 1 from J, leaving 9 bases between them. This CDR3 comprises 14 residues. The germline V gene has CDR1 SGHTA and CDR2 FQGNSA. The CDR3 reads CASRLHLNTGELFF. CDR3 coding DNA: TGTGCCAGCAGACTCCACTTGAACACCGGGGAGCTGTTTTTT.

The chain joins TRBV9 to TRBJ2-1; 8 nucleotides line up with TRBD2. Unmatched junction bases numbered 6, after V lost 4 bases and J lost 6 bases. From germline, CDR1 is SGDLS and CDR2 YYNGEE. This CDR3 is 14 amino acids long. CDR3 amino acids: CASSPYSGTNEQFF. In DNA, the CDR3 is TGTGCCAGCAGCCCTTATAGCGGGACCAATGAGCAGTTCTTC. Full variable domain (outside the CDR3, taken from reference TRBV9 and TRBJ2-1): DSGVTQTPKHLITATGQRVTLRCSPRSGDLSVYWYQQSLDQGLQFLIQYYNGEERAKGNILERFSAQQFPDLHSELNLSSLELGDSALYFCASSPYSGTNEQFFGPGTRLTVL.

The V gene is TRBV9, the J gene TRBJ1-3; D is possibly TRBD1 (6 bases). This CDR3 has 13 amino acids. CDR1 is SGDLS and CDR2 is YYNGEE in the germline V gene. V was cut by 4 bases and J by 6 bases, with 11 bases left in between. CDR3 sequence: CASSRTALNTIYF. For the CDR3, the DNA is TGTGCCAGCAGCAGGACAGCTTTAAACACCATATATTTT. The full variable domain, completed using reference TRBV9 and TRBJ1-3, is DSGVTQTPKHLITATGQRVTLRCSPRSGDLSVYWYQQSLDQGLQFLIQYYNGEERAKGNILERFSAQQFPDLHSELNLSSLELGDSALYFCASSRTALNTIYFGEGSWLTVV.

The chain carries TRBV20-1 and TRBJ2-7; 8 positions match TRBD2. V gave up 7 bases and J gave up 7 bases; unmatched junction bases: 6. The CDR3 is 11 amino acids. Germline V gene lookup returns CDR1 DFQATT and CDR2 SNEGSKA (reference sequence). The CDR3 is CSGSGSGEQYF. The CDR3 DNA is TGCAGTGGCAGCGGGAGCGGGGAGCAGTACTTC.

V and J are TRBV4-3 and TRBJ1-3, with a weak D call TRBD1 (6 bases). Germline V CDR1 and CDR2: LGHNA, YSLEER. Deletions cut 3 bases from V and 4 bases from J, with 16 bases between. The CDR3 extends over 16 amino acids. CDR3 in DNA: TGCGCCAGCAGCCACGTTCCGGGGGCGCAGGGAAACACCATATATTTT. It codes for CASSHVPGAQGNTIYF.